These 24 T cell receptor beta chains originate from one sample sequenced in a study of hypomethylating agent response in myelodysplastic syndrome. Assay used: immunoSEQ multiplex PCR; TCRdb lists only in-frame clones, some missing. In the table there are 4,000 to 5,500 clones, around 80% of which are singletons. Sequences were derived from bone marrow, sampled before or after starting hypomethylating agent treatment for myelodysplastic syndrome (not recorded which). These TCRs come from a human donor with myelodysplastic syndrome.

V and J are TRBV11-3 and TRBJ2-7; 11 bases fit TRBD2. The CDR3 has 16 residues. Germline values: CDR1 SGHNT, CDR2 YENEEA. Germline trimming cut 5 bases from V and 4 bases from J; bases unmatched to any gene: 10. The CDR3 region is CASSPTGTSGNYEQYF. CDR3 DNA sequence: TGTGCCAGCAGCCCCACCGGGACTAGCGGTAATTACGAGCAGTACTTC. The variable domain in full, with the rest retrieved from reference TRBV11-3 and TRBJ2-7, is EAGVVQSPRYKIIEKKQPVAFWCNPISGHNTLYWYLQNLGQGPELLIRYENEEAVDDSQLPKDRFSAERLKGVDSTLKIQPAELGDSAVYLCASSPTGTSGNYEQYFGPGTRLTVT.

This chain connects TRBV6-5 to TRBJ2-1; 8 nucleotides match TRBD1. J lost 4 bases, V lost 5 bases, and 4 bases had no gene match. This CDR3 contains 14 residues. CDR1 and CDR2 from the germline V gene are MNHEY and SVGAGI. The CDR3 DNA follows: TGTGCCAGCAGTCCAGGGGGCCTTTACAATGAGCAGTTCTTC. It codes for CASSPGGLYNEQFF.

The J gene is TRBJ2-7, the V gene TRBV11-2; D not certain. Germline CDR1 reads SGHAT; CDR2 reads FQNNGV. The germline V and J ends were trimmed by 1 base and 2 bases, with 12 bases remaining between them. This CDR3 has 15 residues. In nucleotides, the CDR3 is TGTGCCAGCAGCTTAGTATCGACGGTAGCCTACGAGCAGTACTTC. This encodes CASSLVSTVAYEQYF.

This chain uses TRBV5-4 with TRBJ1-3, with D possibly being TRBD1 (5 bases). Germline CDR1 SGHNT, CDR2 YYREEE (reference sequence). The CDR3 has 14 residues. The V end was cut by 4 bases, the J end by 2 bases, with 10 bases between. The CDR3 spells CASSRGTPGNTIYF. CDR3 in DNA: TGTGCCAGCAGCCGTGGGACGCCTGGAAACACCATATATTTT.

The V gene is TRBV28, the J gene TRBJ1-2; D call uncertain. Deletions cut 2 bases from V and 2 bases from J, with 9 bases between. The CDR3 length is 14 residues. Germline V CDR1 and CDR2: MDHEN, SYDVKM. CDR3 sequence reads: CASSLPSTNYGYTF. DNA for the CDR3: TGTGCCAGCAGTTTACCTTCGACGAACTATGGCTACACCTTC.

V and J are TRBV9 and TRBJ2-3; 8 bases line up with TRBD2. V lost 0 bases, J lost 2 bases, and 5 bases stayed unmatched. The CDR3 runs 16 residues. Per the germline V gene, CDR1 is SGDLS and CDR2 is YYNGEE. The CDR3 nucleotides are TGTGCCAGCAGCGTAGGTCCGCGGGGGGTCACAGATACGCAGTATTTT. It translates to CASSVGPRGVTDTQYF.

The chain joins TRBV19 to TRBJ2-5, with TRBD1 matching over 7 bases. V lost 0 bases and J lost 2; bases outside the gene matches: 9. Germline V lookup: CDR1 LNHDA, CDR2 SQIVND (reference sequence). This CDR3 has 17 residues. The CDR3 spells CASSIELWAGGQETQYF. In DNA, the CDR3 is TGTGCCAGTAGTATAGAACTCTGGGCAGGGGGTCAAGAGACCCAGTACTTC.

The rearrangement uses TRBV19 and TRBJ1-2, with TRBD1 as a possible D gene (5 bases). V lost 5 bases to trimming and J lost 2 bases, with 15 bases between them. The CDR3 runs 15 residues. Germline V gene lookup returns CDR1 LNHDA and CDR2 SQIVND (reference sequence). In DNA, the CDR3 is TGTGCCAGTAGTGTTGGGGGGGACCTGAACTATGGCTACACCTTC. Encoded protein: CASSVGGDLNYGYTF.

This clone is judged medium-sized (0.01 to 0.1%). The rearrangement links TRBV5-1 to TRBJ1-6; D unclear. V was pared by 1 base and J by 7 bases, with 12 bases between. The CDR3 runs to 15 residues. Germline assignment: CDR1 SGHRS and CDR2 YFSETQ. For the CDR3, the DNA is TGCGCCAGCAGCTTGACGGATTTCGGAAATTCACCCCTCCACTTT. This sequence encodes CASSLTDFGNSPLHF.

This sequence joins TRBV9 and TRBJ1-4, with TRBD1 matching over 8 bases. After removal of 3 bases from V and 8 bases from J, the junction contained 9 bases not matched to a gene. The germline V gene encodes CDR1 SGDLS and CDR2 YYNGEE. CDR3 length equals 15 residues. The CDR3 coding sequence is TGTGCCAGCAGCGCCCGACAGGGGAGAGGGGAAAAACTGTTTTTT. This gives the protein CASSARQGRGEKLFF.

J is TRBJ2-1 and V is TRBV7-2; 10 bases are a match to TRBD2. CDR3 size: 15 residues. J lost 5 bases, V lost 2 bases, and 3 bases had no gene match. CDR1 and CDR2 from the germline V gene are SGHTA and FQGNSA. The CDR3 is CASSLKLAGNNEQFF. CDR3 DNA sequence: TGTGCCAGCAGCTTAAAACTAGCGGGGAACAATGAGCAGTTCTTC.

This clone was seen a handful of times. This chain uses TRBV6-1 with TRBJ2-7; D unresolved. V was clipped by 1 base and J by 2 bases, with 18 bases between them. Germline V gene lookup returns CDR1 MNHNS and CDR2 SASEGT. There are 17 residues in the CDR3. CDR3 DNA: TGTGCCAGCAGTGAAGGGTTCTTGGGCAGCCCGCCCTACGAGCAGTACTTC. Amino acids: CASSEGFLGSPPYEQYF.

V is TRBV11-3 and J is TRBJ2-7; no reliable D call. CDR1 is SGHNT, CDR2 YENEEA, per germline. This CDR3 is 12 amino acids long. Trimming removed 1 base from V and 4 bases from J, with 5 bases in between. CDR3: CASSLVGYEQYF. The CDR3 DNA is TGTGCCAGCAGCTTAGTAGGGTACGAGCAGTACTTC.

The chain links TRBV11-2 to TRBJ1-1; tentative D call: TRBD1 (5 bases). V lost 4 bases, J lost 4 bases, and 10 bases lay in between. This CDR3 is 13 amino acids long. The germline CDR1 and CDR2 sequences are SGHAT and FQNNGV. The CDR3 sequence is CASSWGEGTEAFF. CDR3 bases: TGTGCCAGCAGCTGGGGGGAGGGCACTGAAGCTTTCTTT.

The chain combines TRBV11-3 with TRBJ2-7; 7 positions match TRBD1. In germline, CDR1 is SGHNT, CDR2 YENEEA. The CDR3 length is 14 residues. Losses at the gene ends were 0 bases for V and 5 bases for J; bases not matched to a gene: 4. CDR3 DNA sequence: TGTGCCAGCAGCTTAGAAGGGGGCTTGGACGAGCAGTACTTC. Protein: CASSLEGGLDEQYF.

This clone was observed a single time. The chain employs TRBV11-2 and TRBJ2-7, with D possibly being TRBD1 (6 bases). Germline-derived CDR1 and CDR2 are SGHAT and FQNNGV. The CDR3 length is 17 residues. V shed 2 bases and J shed 0 bases, with 17 bases lying between them. CDR3 loop: CASSLTPTGKDSYEQYF. The CDR3 DNA reads TGTGCCAGCAGCTTAACGCCAACAGGGAAAGACTCCTACGAGCAGTACTTC.

The V call is TRBV7-9, the J call TRBJ1-1, with D tentatively TRBD1 (5 bases). Deletions cut 1 base from V and 9 bases from J, with 15 bases between. CDR3 length equals 14 residues. CDR1 SEHNR and CDR2 FQNEAQ come from the germline V gene (reference sequence). Here the CDR3 reads CASSLVDRSSQAFF. DNA of the CDR3: TGTGCCAGCAGCTTAGTAGACAGATCCTCTCAAGCTTTCTTT.

This clone rates as large. The chain recombines TRBV5-4 with TRBJ1-2; 9 nucleotides line up with TRBD1. The CDR3 totals 17 residues. The V segment lost 4 bases and the J segment 3 bases; nucleotides outside the gene matches: 13. Germline V gene lookup returns CDR1 SGHNT and CDR2 YYREEE (reference sequence). CDR3 residues: CASSAGTGYEGYYGYTF. DNA of the CDR3: TGTGCCAGCAGCGCCGGGACAGGGTATGAGGGCTACTATGGCTACACCTTC.

This chain uses TRBV29-1 with TRBJ1-3, with 7 bases matching TRBD1. Germline CDR1 reads SQVTM; CDR2 reads ANQGSEA. The CDR3 loop spans 17 amino acids. Trimming at V came to 0 bases and at J to 1 base, leaving 9 bases not matched to a gene. In DNA form, the CDR3 reads TGCAGCGTTGAAGATCCCGGGACAGCTACATCTGGAAACACCATATATTTT. Its protein is CSVEDPGTATSGNTIYF. Together with reference TRBV29-1 and TRBJ1-3, the CDR3 gives the full variable domain: SAVISQKPSRDICQRGTSLTIQCQVDSQVTMMFWYRQQPGQSLTLIATANQGSEATYESGFVIDKFPISRPNLTFSTLTVSNMSPEDSSIYLCSVEDPGTATSGNTIYFGEGSWLTVV.

The chain is built from TRBV7-8 and TRBJ1-2; D is uncertain. The ends were cut back, 2 bases at V and 4 bases at J, with 11 bases in the middle. The CDR3 runs to 14 residues. CDR1 SGHVS and CDR2 FQNEAQ come from the germline V gene. DNA of the CDR3: TGTGCCAGCAGCTTAAGTGCCACCCGCTATGGCTACACCTTC. This sequence encodes CASSLSATRYGYTF.

Only one count was recorded for this clone. V and J are TRBV7-8 and TRBJ2-3; D could derive from TRBD1 or TRBD2 (5 bases each). Germline V gene lookup returns CDR1 SGHVS and CDR2 FQNEAQ. V was clipped by 1 base and J by 5 bases, with 16 bases between them. The CDR3 runs 16 residues. The CDR3 here is CASSLVSARGLDTQYF. The CDR3 DNA reads TGTGCCAGCAGCTTAGTGTCAGCGAGGGGTCTAGATACGCAGTATTTT.

This chain connects TRBV5-6 to TRBJ2-7; D is undetermined. Trimming pared 0 bases from V and 5 bases from J, leaving 6 bases between. The CDR3 loop spans 12 amino acids. In germline, CDR1 is SGHDT, CDR2 YYEEEE. The CDR3 sequence: CASSLGRHEQYF. For the CDR3, the DNA is TGTGCCAGCAGCTTGGGTCGCCACGAGCAGTACTTC.

Only one count was recorded for this clone. The chain has TRBV6-6 and TRBJ2-1; 9 nucleotides align to TRBD1. Germline V gives CDR1 MNHNY, CDR2 SVGAGI (reference sequence). The CDR3 loop spans 16 amino acids. V dropped 3 bases and J dropped 6; count of bases not matched to a gene: 9. CDR3 loop: CASSYGLGQGVNEQFF. CDR3 nucleotide sequence: TGTGCCAGCAGTTATGGTTTGGGACAGGGCGTCAATGAGCAGTTCTTC.

This chain connects TRBV2 to TRBJ2-7; 9 bases match TRBD2. The CDR3 has 14 residues. Germline assignment: CDR1 SNHLY and CDR2 FYNNEI. The V segment lost 5 bases and the J segment 5 bases; nucleotides outside the gene matches: 7. CDR3 sequence reads: CASSYRRGGHEQYF. The DNA for the CDR3 is TGTGCCAGCAGTTATCGGCGGGGGGGCCACGAGCAGTACTTC.